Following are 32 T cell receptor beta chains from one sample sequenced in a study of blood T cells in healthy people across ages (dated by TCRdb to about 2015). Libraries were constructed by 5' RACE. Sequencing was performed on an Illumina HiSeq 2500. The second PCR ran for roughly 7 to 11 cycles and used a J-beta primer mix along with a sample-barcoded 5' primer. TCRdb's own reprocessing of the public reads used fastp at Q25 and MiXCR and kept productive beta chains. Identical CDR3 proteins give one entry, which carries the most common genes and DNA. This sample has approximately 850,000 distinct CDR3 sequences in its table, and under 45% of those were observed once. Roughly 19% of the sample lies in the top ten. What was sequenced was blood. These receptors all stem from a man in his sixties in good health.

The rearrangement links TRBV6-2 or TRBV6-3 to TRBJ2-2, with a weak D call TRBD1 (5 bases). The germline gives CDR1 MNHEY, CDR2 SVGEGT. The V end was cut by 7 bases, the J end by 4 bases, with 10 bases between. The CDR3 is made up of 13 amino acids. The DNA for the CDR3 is TGTGCCAGCAAACAGGCACGCACCGGGGAGCTGTTTTTT. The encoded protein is CASKQARTGELFF.

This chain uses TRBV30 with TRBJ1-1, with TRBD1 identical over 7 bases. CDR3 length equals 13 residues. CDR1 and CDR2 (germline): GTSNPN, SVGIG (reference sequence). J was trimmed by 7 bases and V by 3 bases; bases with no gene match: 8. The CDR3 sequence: CAWRTGAEFEAFF. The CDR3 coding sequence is TGTGCCTGGAGAACAGGGGCCGAGTTTGAAGCTTTCTTT.

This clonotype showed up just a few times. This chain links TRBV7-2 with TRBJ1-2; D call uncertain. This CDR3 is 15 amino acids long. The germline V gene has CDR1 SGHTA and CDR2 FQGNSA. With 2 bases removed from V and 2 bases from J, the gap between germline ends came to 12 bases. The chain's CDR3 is CASSLKEGPNYGYTF. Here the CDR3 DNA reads TGTGCCAGCAGCTTAAAAGAAGGGCCCAACTATGGCTACACCTTC.

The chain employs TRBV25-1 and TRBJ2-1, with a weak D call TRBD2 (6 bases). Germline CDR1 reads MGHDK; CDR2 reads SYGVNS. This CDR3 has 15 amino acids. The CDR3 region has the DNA TGTGCAAAGGTAGGATCCAGGGAGGAATACAATGAGCAGTTCTTC. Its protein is CAKVGSREEYNEQFF.

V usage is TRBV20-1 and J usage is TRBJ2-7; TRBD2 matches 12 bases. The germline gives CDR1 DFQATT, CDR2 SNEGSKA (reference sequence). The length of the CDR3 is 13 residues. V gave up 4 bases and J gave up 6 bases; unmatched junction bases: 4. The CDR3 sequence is CSATPGLAGEQYF. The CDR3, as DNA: TGCAGTGCTACCCCGGGACTAGCGGGCGAGCAGTACTTC.

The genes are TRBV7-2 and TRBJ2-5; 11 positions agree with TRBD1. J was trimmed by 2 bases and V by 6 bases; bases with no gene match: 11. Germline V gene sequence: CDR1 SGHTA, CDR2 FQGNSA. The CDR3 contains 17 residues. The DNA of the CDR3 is TGTGCCAGCAGTTCCGGGACAGGGGGAGGCCTTCAAGAGACCCAGTACTTC. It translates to CASSSGTGGGLQETQYF.

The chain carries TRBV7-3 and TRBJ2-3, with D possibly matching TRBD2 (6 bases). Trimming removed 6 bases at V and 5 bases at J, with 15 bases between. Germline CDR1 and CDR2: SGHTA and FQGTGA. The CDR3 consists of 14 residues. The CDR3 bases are TGTGCCAGCAGTCTGGCGGGAATAGGAGATACGCAGTATTTT. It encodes CASSLAGIGDTQYF.

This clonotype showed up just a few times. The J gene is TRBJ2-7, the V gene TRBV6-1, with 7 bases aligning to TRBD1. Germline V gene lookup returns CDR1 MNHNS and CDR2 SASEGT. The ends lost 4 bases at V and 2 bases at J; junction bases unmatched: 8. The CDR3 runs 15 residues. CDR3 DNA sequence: TGTGCCAGCAGTGCCCTAGGACAGGTCGCCTACGAGCAGTACTTC. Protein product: CASSALGQVAYEQYF.

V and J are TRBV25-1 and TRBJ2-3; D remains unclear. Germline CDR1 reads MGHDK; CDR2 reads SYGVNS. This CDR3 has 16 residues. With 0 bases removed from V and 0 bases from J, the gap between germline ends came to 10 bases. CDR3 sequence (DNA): TGTGCCAGCAGTGAATATTACGGCAGAAGCACAGATACGCAGTATTTT. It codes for CASSEYYGRSTDTQYF.

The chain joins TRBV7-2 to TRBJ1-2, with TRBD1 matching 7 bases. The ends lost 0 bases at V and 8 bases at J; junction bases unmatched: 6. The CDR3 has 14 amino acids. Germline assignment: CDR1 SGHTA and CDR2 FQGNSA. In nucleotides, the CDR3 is TGTGCCAGCAGCTTAGCGTTCCAGGGGGGAGGCTACACCTTC. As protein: CASSLAFQGGGYTF. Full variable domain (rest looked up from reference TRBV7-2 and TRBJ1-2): GAGVSQSPSNKVTEKGKDVELRCDPISGHTALYWYRQSLGQGLEFLIYFQGNSAPDKSGLPSDRFSAERTGGSVSTLTIQRTQQEDSAVYLCASSLAFQGGGYTFGSGTRLTVV.

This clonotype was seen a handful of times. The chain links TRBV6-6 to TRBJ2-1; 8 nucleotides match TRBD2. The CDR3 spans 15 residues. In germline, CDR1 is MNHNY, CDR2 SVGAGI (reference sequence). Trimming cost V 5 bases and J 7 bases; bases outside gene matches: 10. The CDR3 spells CASSPARGAGNEQFF. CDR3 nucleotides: TGTGCCAGCAGTCCGGCGCGGGGGGCCGGGAATGAGCAGTTCTTC.

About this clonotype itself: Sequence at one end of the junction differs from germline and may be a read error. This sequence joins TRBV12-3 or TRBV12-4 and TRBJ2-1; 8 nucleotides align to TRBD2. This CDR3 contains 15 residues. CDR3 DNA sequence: TGTGCCGGCAGTCCTGGACGGGGGGGACGCAATGAGCAGTTCTTC. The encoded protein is CAGSPGRGGRNEQFF.

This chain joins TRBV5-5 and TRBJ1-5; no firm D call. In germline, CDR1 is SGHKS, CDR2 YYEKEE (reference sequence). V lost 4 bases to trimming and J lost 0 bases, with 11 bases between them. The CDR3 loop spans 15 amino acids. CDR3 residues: CASSDGVYSNQPQHF. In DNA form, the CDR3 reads TGTGCCAGCAGCGACGGAGTGTATAGCAATCAGCCCCAGCATTTT. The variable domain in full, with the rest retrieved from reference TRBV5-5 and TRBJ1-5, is DAGVTQSPTHLIKTRGQQVTLRCSPISGHKSVSWYQQVLGQGPQFIFQYYEKEERGRGNFPDRFSARQFPNYSSELNVNALLLGDSALYLCASSDGVYSNQPQHFGDGTRLSIL.

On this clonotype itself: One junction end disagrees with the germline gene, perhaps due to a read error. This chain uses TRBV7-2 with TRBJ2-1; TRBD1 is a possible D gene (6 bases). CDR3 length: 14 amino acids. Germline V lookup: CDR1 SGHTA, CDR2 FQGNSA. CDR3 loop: CASSLGGGYNERFF. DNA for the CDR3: TGTGCCAGCAGCTTAGGTGGGGGCTACAATGAGCGGTTCTTC.

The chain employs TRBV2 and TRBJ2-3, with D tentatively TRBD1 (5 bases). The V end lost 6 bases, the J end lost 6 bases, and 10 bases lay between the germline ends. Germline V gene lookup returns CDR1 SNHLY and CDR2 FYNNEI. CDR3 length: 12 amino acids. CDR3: CASSAGYDTQYF. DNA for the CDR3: TGTGCCAGCAGCGCAGGGTACGATACGCAGTATTTT.

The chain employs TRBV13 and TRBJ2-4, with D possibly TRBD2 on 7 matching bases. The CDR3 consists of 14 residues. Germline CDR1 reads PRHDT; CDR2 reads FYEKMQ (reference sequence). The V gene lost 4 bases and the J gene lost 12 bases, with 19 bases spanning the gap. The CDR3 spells CASSSRGATGTQYF. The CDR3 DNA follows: TGTGCCAGCAGCTCCCGGGGGGCCACGGGGACTCAGTACTTC.

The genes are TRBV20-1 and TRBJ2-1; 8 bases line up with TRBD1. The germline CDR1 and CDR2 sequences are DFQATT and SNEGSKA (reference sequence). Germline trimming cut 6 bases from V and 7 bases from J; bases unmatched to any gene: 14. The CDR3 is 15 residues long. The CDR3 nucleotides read TGCAGTGCCCCCGGTTCAACAGGGGGTTCGAATGAGCAGTTCTTC. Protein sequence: CSAPGSTGGSNEQFF.

CDR3 DNA: TGTGCCAGCAGTGCGACAGGGGAGACCCAGTACTTC. This translates into CASSATGETQYF. The rearrangement uses TRBV12-3 or TRBV12-4 and TRBJ2-5; TRBD1 agrees at 7 bases. CDR3 length equals 12 residues. V lost 5 bases and J lost 5; bases outside the gene matches: 2.

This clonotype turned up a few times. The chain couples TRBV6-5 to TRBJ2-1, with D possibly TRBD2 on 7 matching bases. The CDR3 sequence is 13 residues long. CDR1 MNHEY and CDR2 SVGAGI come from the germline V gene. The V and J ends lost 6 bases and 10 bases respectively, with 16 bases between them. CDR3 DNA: TGTGCCAGCAGCGTGGGGGGGCTTGGGGAGCAGTTCTTC. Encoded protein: CASSVGGLGEQFF.

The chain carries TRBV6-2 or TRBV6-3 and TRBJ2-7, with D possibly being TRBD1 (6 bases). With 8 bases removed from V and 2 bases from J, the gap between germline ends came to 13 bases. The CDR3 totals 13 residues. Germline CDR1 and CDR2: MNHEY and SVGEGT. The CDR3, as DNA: TGTGCCAGCGGATCTGGACAGACCTACGAGCAGTACTTC. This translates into CASGSGQTYEQYF.

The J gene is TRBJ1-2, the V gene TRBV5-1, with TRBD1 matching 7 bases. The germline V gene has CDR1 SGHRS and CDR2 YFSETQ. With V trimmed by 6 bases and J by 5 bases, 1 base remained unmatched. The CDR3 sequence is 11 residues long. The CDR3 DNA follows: TGCGCCAGCAAGGGGGCTTATGGCTACACCTTC. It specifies CASKGAYGYTF.

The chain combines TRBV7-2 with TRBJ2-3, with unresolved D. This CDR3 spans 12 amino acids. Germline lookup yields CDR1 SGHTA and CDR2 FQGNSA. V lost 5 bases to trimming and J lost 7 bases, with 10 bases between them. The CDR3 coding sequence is TGTGCCAGCAGCGAAATTCATTATACGCAGTATTTT. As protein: CASSEIHYTQYF.

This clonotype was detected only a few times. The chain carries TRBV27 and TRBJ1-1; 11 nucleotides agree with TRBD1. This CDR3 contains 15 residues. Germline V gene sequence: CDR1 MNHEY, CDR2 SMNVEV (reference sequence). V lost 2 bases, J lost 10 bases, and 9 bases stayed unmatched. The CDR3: CASSLRGQGAYGAFF. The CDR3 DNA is TGTGCCAGCAGTTTAAGAGGACAGGGGGCCTATGGAGCTTTCTTT.

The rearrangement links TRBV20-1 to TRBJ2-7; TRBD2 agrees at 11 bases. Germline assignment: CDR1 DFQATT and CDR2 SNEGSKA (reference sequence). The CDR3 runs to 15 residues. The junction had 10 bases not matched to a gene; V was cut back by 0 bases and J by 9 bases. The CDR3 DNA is TGCAGTGCTAGAGATAGGCTAGCGGGGGGACTTTGGCAGTACTTC. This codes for CSARDRLAGGLWQYF.

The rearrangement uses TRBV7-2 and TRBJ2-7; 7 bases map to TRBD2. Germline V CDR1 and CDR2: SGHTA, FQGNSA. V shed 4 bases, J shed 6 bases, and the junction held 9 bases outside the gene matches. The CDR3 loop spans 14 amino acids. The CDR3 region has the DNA TGTGCCAGCAGCTCGATTGGGGGGGGAGCCGAGCAGTACTTC. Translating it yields CASSSIGGGAEQYF.

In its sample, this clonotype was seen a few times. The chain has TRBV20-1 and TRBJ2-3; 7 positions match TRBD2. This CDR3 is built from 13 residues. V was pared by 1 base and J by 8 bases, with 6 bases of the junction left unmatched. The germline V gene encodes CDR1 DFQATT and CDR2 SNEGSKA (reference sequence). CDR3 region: CSARATSYPTQYF. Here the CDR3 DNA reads TGCAGTGCTAGAGCGACTAGCTACCCTACGCAGTATTTT.

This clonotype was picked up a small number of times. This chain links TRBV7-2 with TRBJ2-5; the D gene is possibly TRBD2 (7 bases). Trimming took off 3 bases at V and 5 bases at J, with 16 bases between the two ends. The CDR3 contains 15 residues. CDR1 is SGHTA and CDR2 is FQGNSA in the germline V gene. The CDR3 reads CASSFRGAGEETQYF. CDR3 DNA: TGTGCCAGCAGCTTTCGGGGGGCCGGGGAGGAGACCCAGTACTTC.

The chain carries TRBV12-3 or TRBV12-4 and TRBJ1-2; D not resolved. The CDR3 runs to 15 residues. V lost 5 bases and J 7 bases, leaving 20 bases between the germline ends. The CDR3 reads CASSGGILTGSGYTF. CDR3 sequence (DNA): TGTGCCAGCAGTGGAGGGATCCTCACCGGGTCTGGCTACACCTTC.

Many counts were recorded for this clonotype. The CDR3 reads CASSRSGINEKLFF. The CDR3 nucleotides read TGTGCCAGCAGCCGATCAGGGATTAATGAAAAACTGTTTTTT. This chain uses TRBV12-3 or TRBV12-4 with TRBJ1-4; perhaps TRBD1 as D (5 bases). Trimming took 6 bases from V and 4 from J, leaving 12 bases between them. CDR3 size: 14 residues.

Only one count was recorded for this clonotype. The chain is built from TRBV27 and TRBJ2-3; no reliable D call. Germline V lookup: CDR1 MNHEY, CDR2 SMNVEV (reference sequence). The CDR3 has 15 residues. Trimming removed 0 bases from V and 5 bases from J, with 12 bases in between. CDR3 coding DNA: TGTGCCAGCAGTTTATCGCCACCCGGACGAGATACGCAGTATTTT. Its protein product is CASSLSPPGRDTQYF.

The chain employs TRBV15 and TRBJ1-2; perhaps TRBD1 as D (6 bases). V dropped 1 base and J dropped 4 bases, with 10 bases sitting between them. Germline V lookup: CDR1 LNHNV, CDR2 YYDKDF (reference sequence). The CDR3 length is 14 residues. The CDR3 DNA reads TGTGCCACCAGCAGAGGTGGGGGCGGCTATGGCTACACCTTC. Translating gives CATSRGGGGYGYTF.

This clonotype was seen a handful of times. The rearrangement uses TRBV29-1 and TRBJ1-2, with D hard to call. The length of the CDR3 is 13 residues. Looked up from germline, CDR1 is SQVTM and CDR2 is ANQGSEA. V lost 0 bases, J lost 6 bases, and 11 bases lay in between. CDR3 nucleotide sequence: TGCAGCGTTGAAGAAGCCCTCACGGATGGCTACACCTTC. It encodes CSVEEALTDGYTF.